This T cell receptor (beta chain) was found in a study of response to subunit inactivated influenza vaccine. This clonotype was seen a handful of times. Its antigen remains unidentified. Trimming cost V 5 bases and J 5 bases; bases outside gene matches: 3. The germline V gene has CDR1 SEHNR and CDR2 FQNEAQ (reference sequence). The CDR3 contains 13 residues. MiXCR, run by TCRdb on the RT-PCR reads, gives a single entry per CDR3 protein. The table has more than 700,000 distinct CDR3 sequences, around 20% seen once. General study findings and limits: Every seasonal influenza vaccination brings in few new T cells, the authors suggested.

The sequenced sample was PBMCs from blood, obtained more than 4 days after vaccination. The chain links TRBV7-9 to TRBJ2-1, with TRBD2 matching 7 bases. The receptor comes from a man in his fifties who received an inactivated influenza vaccine. CDR3 residues: CASSGRADNEQFF. In DNA form, the CDR3 reads TGTGCCAGCAGCGGGAGGGCCGACAATGAGCAGTTCTTC.